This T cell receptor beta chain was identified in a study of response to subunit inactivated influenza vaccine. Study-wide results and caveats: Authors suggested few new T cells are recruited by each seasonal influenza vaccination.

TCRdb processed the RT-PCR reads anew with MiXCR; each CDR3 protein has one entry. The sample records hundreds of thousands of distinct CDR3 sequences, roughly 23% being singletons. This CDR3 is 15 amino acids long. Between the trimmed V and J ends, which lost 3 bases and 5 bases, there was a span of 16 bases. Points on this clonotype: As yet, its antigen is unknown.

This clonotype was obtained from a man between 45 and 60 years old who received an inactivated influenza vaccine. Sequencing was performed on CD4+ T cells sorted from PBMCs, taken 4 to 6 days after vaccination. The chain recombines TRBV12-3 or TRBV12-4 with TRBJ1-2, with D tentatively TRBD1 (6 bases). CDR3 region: CASSLEQGSIYGYTF. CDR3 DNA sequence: TGTGCCAGCAGTTTGGAGCAGGGGTCAATTTATGGCTACACCTTC.